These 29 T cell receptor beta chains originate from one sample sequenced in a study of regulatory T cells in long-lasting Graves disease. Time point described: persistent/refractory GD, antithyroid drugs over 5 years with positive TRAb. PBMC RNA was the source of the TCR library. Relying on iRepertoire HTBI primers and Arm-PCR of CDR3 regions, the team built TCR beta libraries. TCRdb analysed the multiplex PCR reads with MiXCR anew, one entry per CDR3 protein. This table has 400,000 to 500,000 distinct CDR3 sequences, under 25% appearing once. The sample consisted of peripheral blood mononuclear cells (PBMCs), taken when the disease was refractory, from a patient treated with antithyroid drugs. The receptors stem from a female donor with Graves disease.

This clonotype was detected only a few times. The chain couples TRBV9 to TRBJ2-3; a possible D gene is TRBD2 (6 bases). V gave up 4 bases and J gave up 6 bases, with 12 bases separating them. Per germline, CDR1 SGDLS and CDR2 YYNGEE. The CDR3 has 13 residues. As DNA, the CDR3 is TGTGCCAGCAGCACCTCGGGGGAGGATACGCAGTATTTT. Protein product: CASSTSGEDTQYF.

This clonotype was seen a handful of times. The CDR3 DNA reads as TGTGCCACCAGTGATTTCGCAGCGGGAGCAAAGGATACGCAGTATTTT. This encodes CATSDFAAGAKDTQYF. The rearrangement uses TRBV24-1 and TRBJ2-3, with 8 nucleotides matching TRBD2. The junction had 8 bases not matched to a gene; V was cut back by 1 base and J by 6 bases. This CDR3 is built from 16 residues. Germline values: CDR1 KGHDR, CDR2 SFDVKD.

CDR3 DNA sequence: TGTGCCAGCAGCTTATCGCTGGGACGGGTGGCCTACAATGAGCAGTTCTTC. This translates into CASSLSLGRVAYNEQFF. This sequence joins TRBV7-9 and TRBJ2-1; D might be TRBD1 or TRBD2, each matching 5 bases. The germline V gene encodes CDR1 SEHNR and CDR2 FQNEAQ (reference sequence). CDR3 length: 17 amino acids. Trimming pared 2 bases from V and 2 bases from J, leaving 16 bases between. The complete variable domain, with remaining parts taken from reference TRBV7-9 and TRBJ2-1, reads DTGVSQNPRHKITKRGQNVTFRCDPISEHNRLYWYRQTLGQGPEFLTYFQNEAQLEKSRLLSDRFSAERPKGSFSTLEIQRTEQGDSAMYLCASSLSLGRVAYNEQFFGPGTRLTVL.

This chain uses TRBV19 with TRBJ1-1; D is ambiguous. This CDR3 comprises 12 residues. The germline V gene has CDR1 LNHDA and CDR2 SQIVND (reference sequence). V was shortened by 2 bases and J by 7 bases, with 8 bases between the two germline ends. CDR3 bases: TGTGCCAGTAGTATATGGACGGGTGAAGCTTTCTTT. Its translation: CASSIWTGEAFF. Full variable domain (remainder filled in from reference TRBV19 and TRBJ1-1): DGGITQSPKYLFRKEGQNVTLSCEQNLNHDAMYWYRQDPGQGLRLIYYSQIVNDFQKGDIAEGYSVSREKKESFPLTVTSAQKNPTAFYLCASSIWTGEAFFGQGTRLTVV.

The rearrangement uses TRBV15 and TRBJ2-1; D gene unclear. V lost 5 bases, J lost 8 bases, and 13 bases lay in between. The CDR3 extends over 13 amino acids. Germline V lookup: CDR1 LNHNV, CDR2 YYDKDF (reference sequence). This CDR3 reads CATSLYRADEQFF. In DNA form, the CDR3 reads TGTGCCACCAGCCTGTATAGGGCCGATGAGCAGTTCTTC. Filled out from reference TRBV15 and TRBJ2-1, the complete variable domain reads DAMVIQNPRYQVTQFGKPVTLSCSQTLNHNVMYWYQQKSSQAPKLLFHYYDKDFNNEADTPDNFQSRRPNTSFCFLDIRSPGLGDTAMYLCATSLYRADEQFFGPGTRLTVL.

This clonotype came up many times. The CDR3 loop reads CASSESLFYEQYF. CDR3 in DNA: TGCGCCAGCAGTGAGTCGCTATTCTACGAGCAGTACTTC. The chain joins TRBV10-1 to TRBJ2-7, with D uncertain. This CDR3 has 13 residues. V lost 0 bases and J 3 bases, leaving 6 bases between the germline ends. Germline lookup yields CDR1 WNHNN and CDR2 SYGVQD (reference sequence).

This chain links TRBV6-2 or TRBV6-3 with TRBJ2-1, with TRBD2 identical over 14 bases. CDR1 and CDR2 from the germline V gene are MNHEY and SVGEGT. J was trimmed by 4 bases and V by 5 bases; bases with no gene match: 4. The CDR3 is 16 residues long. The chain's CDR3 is CASSGGLAGAYNEQFF. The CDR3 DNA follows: TGTGCCAGCAGTGGGGGACTAGCGGGGGCTTACAATGAGCAGTTCTTC.

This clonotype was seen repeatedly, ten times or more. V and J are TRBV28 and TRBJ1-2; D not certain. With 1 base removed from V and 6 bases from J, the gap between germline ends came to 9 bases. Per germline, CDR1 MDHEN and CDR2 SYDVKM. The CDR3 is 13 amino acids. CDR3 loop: CASSLSPTDGYTF. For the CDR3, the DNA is TGTGCCAGCAGTTTATCGCCGACGGATGGCTACACCTTC.

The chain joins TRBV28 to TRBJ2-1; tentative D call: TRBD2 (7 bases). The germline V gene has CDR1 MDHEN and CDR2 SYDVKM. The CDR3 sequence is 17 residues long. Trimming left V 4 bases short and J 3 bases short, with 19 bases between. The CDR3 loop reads CASSSSRGADYYNEQFF. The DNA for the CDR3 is TGTGCCAGCAGTTCCTCCCGGGGGGCGGACTACTACAATGAGCAGTTCTTC.

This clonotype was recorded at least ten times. CDR3 nucleotide sequence: TGCAGTGCTAGGCCTACAGGGGGAGTTAATGAAAAACTGTTTTTT. Protein: CSARPTGGVNEKLFF. The chain employs TRBV20-1 and TRBJ1-4; 8 nucleotides match TRBD1. Germline CDR1 is DFQATT and CDR2 is SNEGSKA (reference sequence). CDR3 length equals 15 residues. The V gene end was trimmed by 3 bases and the J gene end by 4 bases; junction bases not matched to a gene: 7.

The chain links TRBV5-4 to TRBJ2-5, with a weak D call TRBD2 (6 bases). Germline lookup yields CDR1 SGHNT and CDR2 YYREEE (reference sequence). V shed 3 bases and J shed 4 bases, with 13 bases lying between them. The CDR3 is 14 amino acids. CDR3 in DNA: TGTGCCAGCAGCTCGGAAGGGACTTCAGAGACCCAGTACTTC. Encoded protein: CASSSEGTSETQYF.

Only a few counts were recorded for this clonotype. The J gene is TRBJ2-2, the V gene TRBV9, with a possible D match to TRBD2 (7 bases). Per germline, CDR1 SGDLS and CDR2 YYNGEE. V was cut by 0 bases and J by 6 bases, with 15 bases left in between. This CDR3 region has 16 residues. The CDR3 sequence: CASSVGGGAIAGELFF. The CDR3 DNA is TGTGCCAGCAGCGTAGGCGGGGGCGCAATAGCCGGGGAGCTGTTTTTT.

The CDR3 bases are TGTGCCAGCAGAGGCCGGGCAGTGCTGACCAATGAGCAGTTCTTC. Protein product: CASRGRAVLTNEQFF. The chain combines TRBV27 with TRBJ2-1; no reliable D call. V shed 6 bases and J shed 6 bases, with 18 bases lying between them. The CDR3 totals 15 residues. The germline CDR1 and CDR2 sequences are MNHEY and SMNVEV (reference sequence).

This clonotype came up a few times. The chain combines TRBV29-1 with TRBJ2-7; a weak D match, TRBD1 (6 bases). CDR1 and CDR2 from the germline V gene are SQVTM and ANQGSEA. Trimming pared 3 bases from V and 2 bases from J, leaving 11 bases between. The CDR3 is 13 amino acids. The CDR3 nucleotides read TGCAGCGTTGAGTCAGGGGTAGCCTACGAGCAGTACTTC. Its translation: CSVESGVAYEQYF.

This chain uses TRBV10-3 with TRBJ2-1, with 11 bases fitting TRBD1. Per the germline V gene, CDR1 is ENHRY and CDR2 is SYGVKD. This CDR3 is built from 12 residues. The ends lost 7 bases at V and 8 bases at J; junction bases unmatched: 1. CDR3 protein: CAITGQGDEQFF. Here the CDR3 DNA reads TGTGCCATCACGGGACAGGGGGATGAGCAGTTCTTC.

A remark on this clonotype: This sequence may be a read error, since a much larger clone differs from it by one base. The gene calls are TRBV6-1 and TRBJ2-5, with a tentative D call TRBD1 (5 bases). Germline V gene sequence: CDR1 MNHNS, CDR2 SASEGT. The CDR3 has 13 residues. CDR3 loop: CAGSGQLQETQYF. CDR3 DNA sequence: TGTGCCGGCAGTGGACAACTCCAAGAGACCCAGTACTTC.

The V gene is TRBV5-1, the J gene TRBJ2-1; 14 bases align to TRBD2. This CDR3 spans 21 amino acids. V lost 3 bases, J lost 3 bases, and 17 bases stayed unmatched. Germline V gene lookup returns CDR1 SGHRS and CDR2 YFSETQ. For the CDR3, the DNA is TGCGCCAGCAGCTCGTTACTGGGACTAGCGGGAGTGACAGGCGACTACAATGAGCAGTTCTTC. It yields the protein CASSSLLGLAGVTGDYNEQFF.

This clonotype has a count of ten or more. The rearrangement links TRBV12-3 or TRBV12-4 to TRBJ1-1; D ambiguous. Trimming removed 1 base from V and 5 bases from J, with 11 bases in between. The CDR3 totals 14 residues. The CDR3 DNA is TGTGCCAGCAGTTTAGTCGGGGAAAAGACTGAAGCTTTCTTT. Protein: CASSLVGEKTEAFF.

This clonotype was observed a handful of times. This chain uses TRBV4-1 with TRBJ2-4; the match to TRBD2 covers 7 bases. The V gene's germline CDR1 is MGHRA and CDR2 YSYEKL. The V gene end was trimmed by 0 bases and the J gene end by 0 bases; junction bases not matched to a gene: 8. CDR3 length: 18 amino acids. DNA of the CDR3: TGCGCCAGCAGCCAAGAAATACTAGCGAGTCTAGCCAAAAACATTCAGTACTTC. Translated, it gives CASSQEILASLAKNIQYF.

Here the CDR3 reads CASSSQEKDEQYF. CDR3 DNA sequence: TGTGCCAGCAGTTCCCAGGAAAAGGACGAGCAGTACTTC. The V and J genes are TRBV27 and TRBJ2-7; D unclear. The CDR3 is 13 residues long. Germline V gives CDR1 MNHEY, CDR2 SMNVEV (reference sequence). V was pared by 4 bases and J by 5 bases, with 12 bases between.

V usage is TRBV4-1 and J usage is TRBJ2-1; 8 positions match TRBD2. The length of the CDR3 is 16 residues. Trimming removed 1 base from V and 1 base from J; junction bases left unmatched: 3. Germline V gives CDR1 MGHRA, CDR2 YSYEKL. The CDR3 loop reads CASSQVAGGSYNEQFF. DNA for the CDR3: TGCGCCAGCAGCCAAGTGGCGGGAGGATCCTACAATGAGCAGTTCTTC.

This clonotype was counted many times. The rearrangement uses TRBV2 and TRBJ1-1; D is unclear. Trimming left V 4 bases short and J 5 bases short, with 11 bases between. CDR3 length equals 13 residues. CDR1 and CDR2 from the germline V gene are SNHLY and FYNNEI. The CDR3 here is CASSAGGGTEAFF. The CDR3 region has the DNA TGTGCCAGCAGTGCCGGCGGTGGGACTGAAGCTTTCTTT.

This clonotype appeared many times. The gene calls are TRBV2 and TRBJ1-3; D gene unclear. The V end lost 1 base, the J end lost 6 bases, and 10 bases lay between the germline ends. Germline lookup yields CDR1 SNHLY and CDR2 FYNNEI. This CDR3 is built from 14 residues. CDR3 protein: CASSEGQSLNTIYF. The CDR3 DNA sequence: TGTGCCAGCAGTGAAGGGCAAAGTCTAAACACCATATATTTT. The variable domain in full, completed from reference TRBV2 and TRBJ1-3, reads EPEVTQTPSHQVTQMGQEVILRCVPISNHLYFYWYRQILGQKVEFLVSFYNNEISEKSEIFDDQFSVERPDGSNFTLKIRSTKLEDSAMYFCASSEGQSLNTIYFGEGSWLTVV.

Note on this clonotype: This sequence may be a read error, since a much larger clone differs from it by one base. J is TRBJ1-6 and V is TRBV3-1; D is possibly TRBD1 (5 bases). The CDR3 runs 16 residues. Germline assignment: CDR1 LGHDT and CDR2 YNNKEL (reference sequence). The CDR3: CAGSPGAPVYNSPLHF. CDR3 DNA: TGTGCCGGCAGCCCCGGGGCCCCAGTGTATAATTCACCCCTCCACTTT.

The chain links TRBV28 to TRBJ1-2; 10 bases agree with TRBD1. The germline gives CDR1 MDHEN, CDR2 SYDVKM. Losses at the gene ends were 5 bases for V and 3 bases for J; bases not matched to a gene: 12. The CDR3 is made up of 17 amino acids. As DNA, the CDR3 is TGTGCCAGCAGTCCGTCGGGACAGGGGCTCTTCTACTATGGCTACACCTTC. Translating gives CASSPSGQGLFYYGYTF.

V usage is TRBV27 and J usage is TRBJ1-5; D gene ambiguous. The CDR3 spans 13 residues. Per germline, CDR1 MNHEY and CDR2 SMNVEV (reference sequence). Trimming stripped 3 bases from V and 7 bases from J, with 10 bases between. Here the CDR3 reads CASSFTRPQPQHF. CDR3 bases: TGTGCCAGCAGTTTCACTAGGCCCCAGCCCCAGCATTTT.

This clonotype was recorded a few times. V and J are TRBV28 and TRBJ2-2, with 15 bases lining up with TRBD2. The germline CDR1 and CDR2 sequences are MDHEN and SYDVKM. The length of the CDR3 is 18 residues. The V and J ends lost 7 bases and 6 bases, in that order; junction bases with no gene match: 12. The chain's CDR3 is CASTRGLAGGGHAGELFF. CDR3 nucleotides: TGTGCCAGCACTAGAGGACTAGCGGGAGGGGGGCACGCCGGGGAGCTGTTTTTT.

The DNA for the CDR3 is TGTGCCAGCACCCCGGGGCGGGGGAATGAGCAGTTCTTC. Translation: CASTPGRGNEQFF. This chain joins TRBV2 and TRBJ2-1; 7 positions match TRBD2. Germline CDR1 SNHLY, CDR2 FYNNEI. V was pared by 7 bases and J by 7 bases, with 7 bases of the junction left unmatched. The CDR3 is 13 residues long. Full variable domain (outside the CDR3, taken from reference TRBV2 and TRBJ2-1): EPEVTQTPSHQVTQMGQEVILRCVPISNHLYFYWYRQILGQKVEFLVSFYNNEISEKSEIFDDQFSVERPDGSNFTLKIRSTKLEDSAMYFCASTPGRGNEQFFGPGTRLTVL.

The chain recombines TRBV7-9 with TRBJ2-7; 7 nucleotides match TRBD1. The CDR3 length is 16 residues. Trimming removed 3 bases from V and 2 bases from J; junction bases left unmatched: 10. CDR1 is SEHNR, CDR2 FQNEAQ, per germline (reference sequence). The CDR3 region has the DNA TGTGCCAGCAGCTTGGGGTTTGGGGACAGAGCCTACGAGCAGTACTTC. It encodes CASSLGFGDRAYEQYF.